This T cell receptor beta chain was recovered during a study of T-cell memory formation after mild COVID-19. The CDR3 runs 13 residues. V was cut by 0 bases and J by 7 bases, with 9 bases left in between. On this clonotype itself: No antigen is known for it.

Findings and caveats of the study: The pre-infection memory compartment contained some responding clones, suggesting cross-reactive memory joined. The study found contracting CD4+ clones mainly in CM and EM and contracting CD8+ clones in EMRA.

Each CDR3 protein gets one entry after TCRdb re-called the 5' RACE reads with MiXCR. In the table there are 550,000 to 700,000 distinct CDR3 sequences, roughly 17% of which are singletons. The sequence was obtained from an adult woman who had mild COVID-19 (a few samples of this study predate the infection). Cell type and time point are not known. V is TRBV12-3 or TRBV12-4 and J is TRBJ1-2; no definite D call. The sequenced material came from PBMCs or a T cell subset sorted from them (not recorded which). CDR3 region: CASSLAESRGYTF. In nucleotides, the CDR3 is TGTGCCAGCAGTTTAGCAGAATCGCGTGGCTACACCTTC.